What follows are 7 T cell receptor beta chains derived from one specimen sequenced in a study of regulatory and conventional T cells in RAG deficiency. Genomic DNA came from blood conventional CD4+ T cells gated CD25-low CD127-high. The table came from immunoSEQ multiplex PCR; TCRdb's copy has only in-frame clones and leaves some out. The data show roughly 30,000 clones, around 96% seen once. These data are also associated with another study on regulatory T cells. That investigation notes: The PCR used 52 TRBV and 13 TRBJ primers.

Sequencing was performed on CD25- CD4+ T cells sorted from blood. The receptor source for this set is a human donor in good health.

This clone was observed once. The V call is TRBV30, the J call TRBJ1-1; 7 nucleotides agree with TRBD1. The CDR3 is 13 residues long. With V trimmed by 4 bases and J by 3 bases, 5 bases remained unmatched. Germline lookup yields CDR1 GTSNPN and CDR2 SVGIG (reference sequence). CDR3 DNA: TGTGCCTGGAACGACAGGGCGGACACTGAAGCTTTCTTT. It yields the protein CAWNDRADTEAFF.

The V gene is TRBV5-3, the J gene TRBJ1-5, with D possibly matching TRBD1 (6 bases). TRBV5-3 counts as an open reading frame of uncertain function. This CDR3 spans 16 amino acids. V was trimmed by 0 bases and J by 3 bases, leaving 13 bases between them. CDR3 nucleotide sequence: TGTGCCAGAAGCTTGGCCGAACAGGGAATCAATCAGCCCCAGCATTTT. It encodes CARSLAEQGINQPQHF.

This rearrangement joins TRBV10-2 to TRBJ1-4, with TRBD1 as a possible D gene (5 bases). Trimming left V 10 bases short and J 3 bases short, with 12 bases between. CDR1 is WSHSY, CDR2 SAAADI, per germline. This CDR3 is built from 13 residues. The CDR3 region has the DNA TGCGCCACCGCGACAGCGTCTAATGAAAAACTGTTTTTT. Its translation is CATATASNEKLFF.

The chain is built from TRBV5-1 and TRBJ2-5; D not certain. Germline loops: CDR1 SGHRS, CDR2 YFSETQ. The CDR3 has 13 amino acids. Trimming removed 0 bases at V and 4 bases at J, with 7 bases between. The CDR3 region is CASSLAPRETQYF. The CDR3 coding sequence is TGCGCCAGCAGCTTGGCCCCCCGAGAGACCCAGTACTTC.

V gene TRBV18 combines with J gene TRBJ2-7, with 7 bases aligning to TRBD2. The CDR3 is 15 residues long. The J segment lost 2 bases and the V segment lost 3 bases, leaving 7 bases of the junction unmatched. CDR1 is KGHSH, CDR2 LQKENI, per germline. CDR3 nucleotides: TGTGCCAGCTCACCCCTCCTAGCGGCAACCTACGAGCAGTACTTC. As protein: CASSPLLAATYEQYF.

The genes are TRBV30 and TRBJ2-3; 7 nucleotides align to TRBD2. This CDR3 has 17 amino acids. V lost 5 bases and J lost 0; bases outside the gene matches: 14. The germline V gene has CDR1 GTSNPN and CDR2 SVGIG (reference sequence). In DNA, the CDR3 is TGTGCCTGGGACGTTGGGACTACTAGTCTTAGCACAGATACGCAGTATTTT. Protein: CAWDVGTTSLSTDTQYF.

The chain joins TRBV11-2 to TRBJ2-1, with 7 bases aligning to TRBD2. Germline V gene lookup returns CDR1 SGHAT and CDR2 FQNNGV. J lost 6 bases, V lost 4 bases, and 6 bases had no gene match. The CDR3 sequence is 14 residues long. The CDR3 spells CASSSAGPSNEQFF. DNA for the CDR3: TGTGCCAGCAGCTCAGCGGGGCCCTCCAATGAGCAGTTCTTC.